The present T cell receptor (beta chain) was sequenced within a study of shared clonotypes between healthy human individuals. Trimming stripped 1 base from V and 4 bases from J, with 14 bases between. The CDR3 contains 16 residues. Germline CDR1 LNHNV, CDR2 YYDKDF (reference sequence). About this clone: What it binds is unknown.

Study-level results: It was observed that roughly 4.8% of naive CD4 clonotypes were shared across a handful of donors.

In the study's own analysis: Junction-only immunoSEQ sequences carried no quality scores, so filtering differed. Clones were sequenced by immunoSEQ multiplex PCR, and TCRdb holds only the in-frame ones, with some missing. V, J and clone size reflect that table, while D and trimming were determined from the DNA. The top ten clones hold over 1% of a sample with about 1.5 million clones, over 95% of them seen once. The V and J genes are TRBV15 and TRBJ1-5; no reliable D call. The sample comprised naive CD4+ T cells sorted from blood. Subset noted: CD45RA+ positively selected. This receptor was taken from a man aged 25-40 years in good health. For the CDR3, the DNA is TGTGCCACCAGCAGAGGAACCCAACGATATAATCAGCCCCAGCATTTT. Encoded protein: CATSRGTQRYNQPQHF.